A selection of T cell receptor beta chains follows, all from one sample in a study of cytomegalovirus exposure and HLA in healthy donors. Measured with immunoSEQ multiplex PCR; TCRdb has only the in-frame clones, and not every one. Listed are about 170,000 clones; approximately 0.82% falls within the top ten. The sample comprised PBMCs. These receptor sequences come from a young woman in good health and CMV-seropositive. Each CDR3 is given with its conserved first and last residue. The order of the fields is CDR3 DNA, CDR3 protein, J gene, D gene, V gene. The D gene is left open where the match is weak.

DNA: TGTGCCAGCAGCCTCTCAGGGGTCTCCTACGAGCAGTACTTC
CDR3: CASSLSGVSYEQYF
J: TRBJ2-7
D: NA
V: TRBV14

DNA: TGTGCCAGCAGCCAGGACAGGGACAATTCACCCCTCCACTTT
CDR3: CASSQDRDNSPLHF
J: TRBJ1-6
D: TRBD1
V: TRBV4-2

DNA: TGTGCCAGCTCACTCAATCCAGGGGGCAGCCAGACCCAGTACTTC
CDR3: CASSLNPGGSQTQYF
J: TRBJ2-5
D: TRBD1
V: TRBV7-2

DNA: TGTGCCAGCAGTTACGCTCAGGGGGCAGATACGCAGTATTTT
CDR3: CASSYAQGADTQYF
J: TRBJ2-3
D: TRBD1
V: TRBV6-5

DNA: TGCGCCAGCAGCCCGGCCGTAGCGGTTGGCACAGATACGCAGTATTTT
CDR3: CASSPAVAVGTDTQYF
J: TRBJ2-3
D: NA
V: TRBV4-3

DNA: TGCGCCAGCAGCTTGGCCACCGAGGGGGCTAACACCGGGGAGCTGTTTTTT
CDR3: CASSLATEGANTGELFF
J: TRBJ2-2
D: TRBD1
V: TRBV5-1

DNA: TGTGCCAGCAGACCTGGGACTCTGGATACGCAGTATTTT
CDR3: CASRPGTLDTQYF
J: TRBJ2-3
D: NA
V: TRBV7-2

DNA: TGTGCCAGCAGCTTCAGGGGTGGCGATGGCTACACCTTC
CDR3: CASSFRGGDGYTF
J: TRBJ1-2
D: NA
V: TRBV9

DNA: TGTGCCAGCAGAGGTCCAGCGACCACCCACACGAACACCGGGGAGCTGTTTTTT
CDR3: CASRGPATTHTNTGELFF
J: TRBJ2-2
D: NA
V: TRBV11-1

DNA: TGTGCCAGCAGTTCCCCCCATTCGAACACTGAAGCTTTCTTT
CDR3: CASSSPHSNTEAFF
J: TRBJ1-1
D: NA
V: TRBV6-5

DNA: TGTGCCAGCAGCTTGGTTGGACTAGGGACAGATACGCAGTATTTT
CDR3: CASSLVGLGTDTQYF
J: TRBJ2-3
D: TRBD2
V: TRBV5-6

DNA: TGTGCCAGTAGTACCTTGGGGGCGGGAGGTGGCGATACGCAGTATTTT
CDR3: CASSTLGAGGGDTQYF
J: TRBJ2-3
D: TRBD2
V: TRBV19

DNA: TGCGCCAGCAGCCAAGGACAGGGTACAAACTATGGCTACACCTTC
CDR3: CASSQGQGTNYGYTF
J: TRBJ1-2
D: TRBD1
V: TRBV4-1

DNA: TGCGCCAGCAGCCAAGATCGAGAAGCAGGGGGCGCCGATGGCTACACCTTC
CDR3: CASSQDREAGGADGYTF
J: TRBJ1-2
D: TRBD1
V: TRBV4-1

DNA: TGTGCCAGCAGTTTTAGAGCATCCACTCGCACAGATACGCAGTATTTT
CDR3: CASSFRASTRTDTQYF
J: TRBJ2-3
D: NA
V: TRBV27

DNA: TGTGCTCGGGACGGGGGCTACAATGAGCAGTTCTTC
CDR3: CARDGGYNEQFF
J: TRBJ2-1
D: NA
V: TRBV30

DNA: TGTGCCTGGAGTGCCTCAGGGGGCGGGTACGAGCAGTACTTC
CDR3: CAWSASGGGYEQYF
J: TRBJ2-7
D: TRBD1
V: TRBV30

DNA: TGTGCCAGTAAGGTCACAGGGGGCAACACCATATATTTT
CDR3: CASKVTGGNTIYF
J: TRBJ1-3
D: TRBD1
V: TRBV19

DNA: TGTGCCAGCAGGGGGACAGTTAATGAAAAACTGTTTTTT
CDR3: CASRGTVNEKLFF
J: TRBJ1-4
D: TRBD1
V: TRBV2

DNA: TGTGCCAGCAGTGAAACAGGGGGCGCGGCGGGGGAGCTGTTTTTT
CDR3: CASSETGGAAGELFF
J: TRBJ2-2
D: TRBD1
V: TRBV9

DNA: TGTGCCATCCCCCACGGACAGGACCCCAACTATGGCTACACCTTC
CDR3: CAIPHGQDPNYGYTF
J: TRBJ1-2
D: TRBD1
V: TRBV10-3

DNA: TGTGCCAGCAGTGAGGAGCCCACCTACGAGCAGTACTTC
CDR3: CASSEEPTYEQYF
J: TRBJ2-7
D: NA
V: TRBV6-4

DNA: TGCAGCGTCAGGATTACCTACAATGAGCAGTTCTTC
CDR3: CSVRITYNEQFF
J: TRBJ2-1
D: NA
V: TRBV29-1

DNA: TGTGCCAGTAGTATTGGCACAGTCCCTGGCTACACCTTC
CDR3: CASSIGTVPGYTF
J: TRBJ1-2
D: NA
V: TRBV19

DNA: TGTGCCAGCTCACCACGACAGCACTCTGGAAACACCATATATTTT
CDR3: CASSPRQHSGNTIYF
J: TRBJ1-3
D: NA
V: TRBV18

DNA: TGTGCTAGTGGTTTGGACACGGGTCGGGACTATGGCTACACCTTC
CDR3: CASGLDTGRDYGYTF
J: TRBJ1-2
D: NA
V: TRBV12-5

DNA: TGTGCCACCAAGAGGGAGAGCTATGGCTACACCTTC
CDR3: CATKRESYGYTF
J: TRBJ1-2
D: NA
V: TRBV28

DNA: TGCGCCAGCATTCTACTGGAGACCCAGTACTTC
CDR3: CASILLETQYF
J: TRBJ2-5
D: NA
V: TRBV5-1

DNA: TGTGCCAGCAGTGGAGGGACAGGGTATGGCTACACCTTC
CDR3: CASSGGTGYGYTF
J: TRBJ1-2
D: TRBD1
V: TRBV6-4

DNA: TGTGCCAGCAGCTCGGGACTAGCGGAAGCCTACGAGCAGTACTTC
CDR3: CASSSGLAEAYEQYF
J: TRBJ2-7
D: TRBD2
V: TRBV7-8

DNA: TGTGCCACCAGCAGTAATGGGGAGAACGCGGAGCAGTTCTTC
CDR3: CATSSNGENAEQFF
J: TRBJ2-1
D: NA
V: TRBV15

DNA: TGTGCCTGGAGCCCCGGGGAGAGGGGCTACACCTTC
CDR3: CAWSPGERGYTF
J: TRBJ1-2
D: NA
V: TRBV30

DNA: TGTGCCAGCAGCCCTTGGCTCGGGACAGGGTATAACGGGGAGCTGTTTTTT
CDR3: CASSPWLGTGYNGELFF
J: TRBJ2-2
D: TRBD1
V: TRBV14

DNA: TGCGCCAGCAGCAATACGGGGGGGTTAAATGAGCAGTTCTTC
CDR3: CASSNTGGLNEQFF
J: TRBJ2-1
D: TRBD2
V: TRBV5-1

DNA: TGCGCCAGCAGCCAAGCCGGGACTAGCGGGGGTAATGAGCAGTTCTTC
CDR3: CASSQAGTSGGNEQFF
J: TRBJ2-1
D: TRBD2
V: TRBV4-3

DNA: TGTGCCAGCAGTACAAGTCCAGGGTTCTCTGGAAACACCATATATTTT
CDR3: CASSTSPGFSGNTIYF
J: TRBJ1-3
D: NA
V: TRBV6-6

DNA: TGTGCCAGCAGTAGACAGGGGCATGGTGAGCAGTTCTTC
CDR3: CASSRQGHGEQFF
J: TRBJ2-1
D: TRBD1
V: TRBV6-1

DNA: TGCGCCAGCAGCGACGGGACTAGCGGGGGACCGGTGTACTTC
CDR3: CASSDGTSGGPVYF
J: TRBJ2-5
D: TRBD2
V: TRBV5-1

DNA: TGTGCCAGCAGCCCCGAGGTAGGGGGCAGGCCCCAGCATTTT
CDR3: CASSPEVGGRPQHF
J: TRBJ1-5
D: TRBD1
V: TRBV9

DNA: TGTGCCAGCAAGGGACAGTTTAATTCACCCCTCCACTTT
CDR3: CASKGQFNSPLHF
J: TRBJ1-6
D: TRBD1
V: TRBV25-1

DNA: TGTGCCAGCTCACTCGGGACTAGCGGGACACCGGCGCAGTATTTT
CDR3: CASSLGTSGTPAQYF
J: TRBJ2-3
D: TRBD2
V: TRBV18

DNA: TGTGCCAGCAGTTACGTGCAGGGAAAAACAGATACGCAGTATTTT
CDR3: CASSYVQGKTDTQYF
J: TRBJ2-3
D: NA
V: TRBV6-5